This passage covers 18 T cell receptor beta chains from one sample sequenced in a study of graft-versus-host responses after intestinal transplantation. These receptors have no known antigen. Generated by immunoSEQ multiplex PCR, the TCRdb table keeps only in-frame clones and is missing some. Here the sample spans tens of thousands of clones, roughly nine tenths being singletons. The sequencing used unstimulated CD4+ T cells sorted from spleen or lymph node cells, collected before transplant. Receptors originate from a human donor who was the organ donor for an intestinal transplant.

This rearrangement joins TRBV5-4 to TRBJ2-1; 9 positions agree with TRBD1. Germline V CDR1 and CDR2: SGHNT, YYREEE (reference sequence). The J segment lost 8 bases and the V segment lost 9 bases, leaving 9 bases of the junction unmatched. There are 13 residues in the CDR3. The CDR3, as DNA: TGTGCCACCCACGGGACAGGGATGGATGAGCAGTTCTTC. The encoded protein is CATHGTGMDEQFF. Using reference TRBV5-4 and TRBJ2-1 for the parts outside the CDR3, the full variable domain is ETGVTQSPTHLIKTRGQQVTLRCSSQSGHNTVSWYQQALGQGPQFIFQYYREEENGRGNFPPRFSGLQFPNYSSELNVNALELDDSALYLCATHGTGMDEQFFGPGTRLTVL.

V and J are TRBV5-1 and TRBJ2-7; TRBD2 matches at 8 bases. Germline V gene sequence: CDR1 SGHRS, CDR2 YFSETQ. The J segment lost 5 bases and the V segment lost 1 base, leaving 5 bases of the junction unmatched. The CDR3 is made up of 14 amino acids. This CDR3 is CASSLRREAHEQYF. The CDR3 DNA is TGCGCCAGCAGCTTGCGGCGGGAGGCCCACGAGCAGTACTTC. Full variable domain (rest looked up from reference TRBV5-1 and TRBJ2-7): KAGVTQTPRYLIKTRGQQVTLSCSPISGHRSVSWYQQTPGQGLQFLFEYFSETQRNKGNFPGRFSGRQFSNSRSEMNVSTLELGDSALYLCASSLRREAHEQYFGPGTRLTVT.

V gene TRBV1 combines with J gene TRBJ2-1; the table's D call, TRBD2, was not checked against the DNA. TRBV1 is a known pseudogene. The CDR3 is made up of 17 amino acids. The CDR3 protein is CTSSQDCRTSSYNEQFF. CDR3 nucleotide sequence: TGCACCAGCAGCCAAGATTGTCGTACTAGCTCCTACAATGAGCAGTTCTTC.

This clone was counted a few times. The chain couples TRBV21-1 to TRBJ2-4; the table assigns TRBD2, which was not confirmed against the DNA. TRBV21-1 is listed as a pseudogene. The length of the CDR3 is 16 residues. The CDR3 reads CASSKEGLVAKNIQYF. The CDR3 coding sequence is TGTGCCAGCAGCAAAGAAGGACTGGTAGCCAAAAACATTCAGTACTTC.

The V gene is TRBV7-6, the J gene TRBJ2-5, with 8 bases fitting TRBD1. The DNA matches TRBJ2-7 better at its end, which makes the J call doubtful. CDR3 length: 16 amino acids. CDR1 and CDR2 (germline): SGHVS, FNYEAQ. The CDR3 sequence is CASSLSGTGMSGEQYF. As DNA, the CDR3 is TGTGCCAGCAGCCTATCCGGGACAGGAATGTCAGGCGAGCAGTACTTC.

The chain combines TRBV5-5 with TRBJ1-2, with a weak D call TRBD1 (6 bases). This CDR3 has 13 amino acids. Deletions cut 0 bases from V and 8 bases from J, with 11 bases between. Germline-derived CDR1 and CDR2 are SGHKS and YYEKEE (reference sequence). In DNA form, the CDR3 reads TGTGCCAGCAGCTTGGTGGGGGCGGGCGGCTACACCTTC. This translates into CASSLVGAGGYTF.

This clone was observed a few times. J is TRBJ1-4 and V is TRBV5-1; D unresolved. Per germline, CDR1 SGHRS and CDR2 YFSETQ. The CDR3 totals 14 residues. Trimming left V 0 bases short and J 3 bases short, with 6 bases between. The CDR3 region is CASSLAQPNEKLFF. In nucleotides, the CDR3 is TGCGCCAGCAGCTTGGCACAACCTAATGAAAAACTGTTTTTT.

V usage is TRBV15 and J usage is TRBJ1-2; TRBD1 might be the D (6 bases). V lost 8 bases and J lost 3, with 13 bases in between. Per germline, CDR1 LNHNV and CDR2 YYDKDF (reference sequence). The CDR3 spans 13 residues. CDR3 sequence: CATAVKGDYGYTF. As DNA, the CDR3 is TGTGCCACCGCGGTGAAGGGGGACTATGGCTACACCTTC. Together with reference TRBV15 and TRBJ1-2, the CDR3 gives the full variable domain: DAMVIQNPRYQVTQFGKPVTLSCSQTLNHNVMYWYQQKSSQAPKLLFHYYDKDFNNEADTPDNFQSRRPNTSFCFLDIRSPGLGDTAMYLCATAVKGDYGYTFGSGTRLTVV.

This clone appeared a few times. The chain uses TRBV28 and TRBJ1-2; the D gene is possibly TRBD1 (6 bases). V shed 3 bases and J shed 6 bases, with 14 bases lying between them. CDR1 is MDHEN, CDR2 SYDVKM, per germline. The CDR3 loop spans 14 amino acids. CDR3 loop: CASSFGGQSHGYTF. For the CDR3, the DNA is TGTGCCAGCAGTTTCGGAGGACAGAGCCATGGCTACACCTTC.

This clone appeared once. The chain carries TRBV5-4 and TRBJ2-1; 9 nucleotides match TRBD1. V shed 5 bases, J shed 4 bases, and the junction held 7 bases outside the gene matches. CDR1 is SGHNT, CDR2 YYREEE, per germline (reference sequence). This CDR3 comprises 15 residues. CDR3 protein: CASSLPGQGYNEQFF. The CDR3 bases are TGTGCCAGCAGTTTACCGGGACAGGGATACAATGAGCAGTTCTTC.

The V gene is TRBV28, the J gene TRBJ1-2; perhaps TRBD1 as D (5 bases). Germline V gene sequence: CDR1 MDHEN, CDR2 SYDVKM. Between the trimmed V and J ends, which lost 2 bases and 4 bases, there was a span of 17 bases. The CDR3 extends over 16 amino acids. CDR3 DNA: TGTGCCAGCAGTTTAGTCCGCCATACAGGCAGCTATGGCTACACCTTC. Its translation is CASSLVRHTGSYGYTF.

The CDR3 sequence is CASSSTENSPLHF. DNA for the CDR3: TGTGCCAGCAGCTCGACTGAAAATTCACCCCTCCACTTT. The rearrangement links TRBV6-5 to TRBJ1-6; D unresolved. The CDR3 length is 13 residues. Germline V gives CDR1 MNHEY, CDR2 SVGAGI. Trimming pared 6 bases from V and 7 bases from J, leaving 10 bases between.

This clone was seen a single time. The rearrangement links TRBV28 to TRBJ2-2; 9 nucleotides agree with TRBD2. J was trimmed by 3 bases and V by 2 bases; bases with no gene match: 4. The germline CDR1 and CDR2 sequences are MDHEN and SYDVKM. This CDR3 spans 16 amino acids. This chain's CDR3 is CASSLTLAGYTGELFF. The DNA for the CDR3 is TGTGCCAGCAGTTTAACGCTAGCGGGGTACACCGGGGAGCTGTTTTTT.

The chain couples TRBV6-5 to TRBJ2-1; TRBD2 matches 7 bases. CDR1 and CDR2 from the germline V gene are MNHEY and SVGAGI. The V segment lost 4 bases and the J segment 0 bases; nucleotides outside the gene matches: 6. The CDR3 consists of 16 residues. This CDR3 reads CASSSDLADSYNEQFF. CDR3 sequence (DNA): TGTGCCAGCAGTTCCGATCTAGCGGACTCCTACAATGAGCAGTTCTTC.

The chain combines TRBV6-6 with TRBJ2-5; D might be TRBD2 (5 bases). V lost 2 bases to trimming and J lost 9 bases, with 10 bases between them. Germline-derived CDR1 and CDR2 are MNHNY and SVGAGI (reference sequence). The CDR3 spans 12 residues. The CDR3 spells CASSYPLEAQYF. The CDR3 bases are TGTGCCAGCAGTTACCCATTGGAGGCCCAGTACTTC.

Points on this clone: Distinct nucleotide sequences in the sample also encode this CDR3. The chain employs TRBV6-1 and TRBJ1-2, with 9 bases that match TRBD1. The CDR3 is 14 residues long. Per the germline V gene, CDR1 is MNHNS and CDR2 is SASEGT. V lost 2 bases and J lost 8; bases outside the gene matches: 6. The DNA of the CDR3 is TGTGCCAGCAGTGAAAGGGGGGACAGGGACGGCTACACCTTC. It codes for CASSERGDRDGYTF.

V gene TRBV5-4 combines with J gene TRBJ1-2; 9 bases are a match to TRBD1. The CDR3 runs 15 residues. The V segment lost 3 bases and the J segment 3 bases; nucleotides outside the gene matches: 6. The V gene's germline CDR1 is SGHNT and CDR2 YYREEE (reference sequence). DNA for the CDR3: TGTGCCAGCAGCTCCGGGGGACAGGGTGACTATGGCTACACCTTC. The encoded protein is CASSSGGQGDYGYTF.

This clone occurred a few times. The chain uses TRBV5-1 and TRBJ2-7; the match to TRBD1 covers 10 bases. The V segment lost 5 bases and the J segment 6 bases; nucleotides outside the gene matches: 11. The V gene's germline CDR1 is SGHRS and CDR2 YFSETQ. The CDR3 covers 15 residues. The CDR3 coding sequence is TGCGCCAGCAGTGACTGGGACAGGGGCCCCCTCGAGCAGTACTTC. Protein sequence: CASSDWDRGPLEQYF.